The T cell receptor (beta chain) described here comes from a study of blood T cell repertoires in COVID-19. Overall study: PBMCs, B-cell-depleted T cells, or T cells were the source of the cDNA or gDNA that made up the material.

TCRdb keeps only in-frame clones here, not all; method: immunoSEQ multiplex PCR. This repertoire shows 100,000 to 150,000 clones, 85% to 90% found once; its top ten account for 7.6%. This CDR3 has 11 residues. The ends were cut back, 5 bases at V and 5 bases at J, with 7 bases in the middle. CDR1 SGHDT and CDR2 YYEEEE come from the germline V gene. The chain has TRBV5-6 and TRBJ2-5; no firm D call. The TCR comes from a man aged 50-60 years with acute or convalescent COVID-19. The sequenced sample was peripheral blood. CDR3 sequence: CASSLSETQYF. The CDR3 bases are TGTGCCAGCAGTTTGTCGGAGACCCAGTACTTC. The full variable domain, with the rest looked up from reference TRBV5-6 and TRBJ2-5, is DAGVTQSPTHLIKTRGQQVTLRCSPKSGHDTVSWYQQALGQGPQFIFQYYEEEERQRGNFPDRFSGHQFPNYSSELNVNALLLGDSALYLCASSLSETQYFGPGTRLLVL.